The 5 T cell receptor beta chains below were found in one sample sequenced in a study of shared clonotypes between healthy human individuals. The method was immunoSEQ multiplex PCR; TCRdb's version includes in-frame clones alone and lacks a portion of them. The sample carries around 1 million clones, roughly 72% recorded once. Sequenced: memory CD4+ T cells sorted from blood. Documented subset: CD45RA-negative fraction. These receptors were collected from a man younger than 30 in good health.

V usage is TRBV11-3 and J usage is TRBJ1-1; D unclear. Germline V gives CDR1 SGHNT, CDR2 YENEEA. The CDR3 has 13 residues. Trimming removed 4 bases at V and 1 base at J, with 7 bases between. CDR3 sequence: CASSSDENTEAFF. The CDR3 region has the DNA TGTGCCAGCAGCTCGGACGAGAACACTGAAGCTTTCTTT.

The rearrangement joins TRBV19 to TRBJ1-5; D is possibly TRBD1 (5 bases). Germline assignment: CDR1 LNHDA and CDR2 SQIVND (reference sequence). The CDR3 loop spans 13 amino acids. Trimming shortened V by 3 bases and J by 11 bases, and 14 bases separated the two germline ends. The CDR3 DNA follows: TGTGCCAGTAGTATGCGCCAGGGTGTGTCCCAGCATTTT. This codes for CASSMRQGVSQHF.

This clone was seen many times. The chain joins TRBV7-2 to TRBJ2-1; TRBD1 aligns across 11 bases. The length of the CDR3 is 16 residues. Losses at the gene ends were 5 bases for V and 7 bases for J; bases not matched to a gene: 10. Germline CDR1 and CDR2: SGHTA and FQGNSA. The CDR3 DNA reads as TGTGCCAGCAGCCCGCGAACCGGGACAGGGGGAAATGAGCAGTTCTTC. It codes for CASSPRTGTGGNEQFF.

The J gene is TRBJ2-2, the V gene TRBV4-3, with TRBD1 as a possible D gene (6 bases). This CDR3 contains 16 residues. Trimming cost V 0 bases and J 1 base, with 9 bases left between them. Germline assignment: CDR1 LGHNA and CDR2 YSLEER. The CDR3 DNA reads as TGCGCCAGCAGCCAAGAGACAGGACTGAACACCGGGGAGCTGTTTTTT. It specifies CASSQETGLNTGELFF.

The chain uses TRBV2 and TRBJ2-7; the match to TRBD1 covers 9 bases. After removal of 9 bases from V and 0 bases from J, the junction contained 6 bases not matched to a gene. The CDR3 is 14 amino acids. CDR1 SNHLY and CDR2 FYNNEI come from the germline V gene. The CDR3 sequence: CASSTGQGSYEQYF. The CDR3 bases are TGTGCCAGTTCGACGGGACAGGGCTCCTACGAGCAGTACTTC.